This paragraph reports one T cell receptor beta chain. These data belong to a study of T cell changes during pregnancy in multiple sclerosis. Clones were sequenced by immunoSEQ multiplex PCR, and TCRdb holds only the in-frame ones, with some missing. Of around 27,000 clones in the sample, approximately 94% were seen once. Sample: CD4+ T cells from peripheral blood mononuclear cells, taken in the first trimester of pregnancy. This clonotype was sampled from a female donor with multiple sclerosis, enrolled in a pregnancy study.

The CDR3 DNA follows: TGTGCCAGCAGGACAGAAAGTCACACTGAAGCTTTCTTT. Protein sequence: CASRTESHTEAFF. This rearrangement joins TRBV2 to TRBJ1-1; tentatively, D is TRBD1 (5 bases). Germline values: CDR1 SNHLY, CDR2 FYNNEI. V lost 6 bases, J lost 3 bases, and 11 bases lay in between. The CDR3 length is 13 residues.